Reported below is one T cell receptor (beta chain). Its specificity is not known. This sample was taken from a study of graft-versus-host responses after intestinal transplantation. As for the study in general: Anti-thymocyte globulin induction preceded around 3 years of tacrolimus and steroid maintenance in all recipients.

Study outcomes and limitations: GvH clones appeared in recipient marrow, some first in ileum or blood. Allografts of patients with graft-donor T cell macrochimerism showed high graft-versus-host to host-versus-graft clone ratios.

This CDR3 contains 13 residues. CDR1 and CDR2 (germline): MNHNS, SASEGT. The J segment lost 4 bases and the V segment lost 4 bases, leaving 1 base of the junction unmatched. Clones were sequenced by immunoSEQ multiplex PCR, and TCRdb holds only the in-frame ones, with some missing. The data contain over 85,000 clones, about 94% of them singletons. The gene calls are TRBV6-1 and TRBJ1-3; 7 nucleotides agree with TRBD1. The sample here was unstimulated CD4+ T cells sorted from spleen or lymph node cells, taken before transplant. The receptor was derived from a human donor who was the organ donor for an intestinal transplant. Here the CDR3 reads CASSADRGNTIYF. The CDR3 bases are TGTGCCAGCAGTGCGGACAGGGGAAACACCATATATTTT.